This TCR beta chain was recovered during a study of T cell clonotyping in hematopoietic cell transplantation. Assay used: immunoSEQ multiplex PCR; TCRdb lists only in-frame clones, some missing. Of some 30,000 clones listed, around 95% are singletons. The length of the CDR3 is 16 residues. Germline trimming cut 4 bases from V and 3 bases from J; bases unmatched to any gene: 8. Germline assignment: CDR1 SGHAT and CDR2 FQNNGV. The TCR sequence derives from a man between 45 and 60 years old in good health. Some clones in this sample may be carry-over from other donors' samples. Sequenced input: peripheral blood mononuclear cells. The genes are TRBV11-2 and TRBJ2-2, with 7 bases that match TRBD1. The CDR3 sequence: CASSYEGAVYTGELFF. DNA for the CDR3: TGTGCCAGCAGCTACGAGGGGGCAGTTTACACCGGGGAGCTGTTTTTT. Using reference TRBV11-2 and TRBJ2-2 for the parts outside the CDR3, the full variable domain is EAGVAQSPRYKIIEKRQSVAFWCNPISGHATLYWYQQILGQGPKLLIQFQNNGVVDDSQLPKDRFSAERLKGVDSTLKIQPAKLEDSAVYLCASSYEGAVYTGELFFGEGSRLTVL.